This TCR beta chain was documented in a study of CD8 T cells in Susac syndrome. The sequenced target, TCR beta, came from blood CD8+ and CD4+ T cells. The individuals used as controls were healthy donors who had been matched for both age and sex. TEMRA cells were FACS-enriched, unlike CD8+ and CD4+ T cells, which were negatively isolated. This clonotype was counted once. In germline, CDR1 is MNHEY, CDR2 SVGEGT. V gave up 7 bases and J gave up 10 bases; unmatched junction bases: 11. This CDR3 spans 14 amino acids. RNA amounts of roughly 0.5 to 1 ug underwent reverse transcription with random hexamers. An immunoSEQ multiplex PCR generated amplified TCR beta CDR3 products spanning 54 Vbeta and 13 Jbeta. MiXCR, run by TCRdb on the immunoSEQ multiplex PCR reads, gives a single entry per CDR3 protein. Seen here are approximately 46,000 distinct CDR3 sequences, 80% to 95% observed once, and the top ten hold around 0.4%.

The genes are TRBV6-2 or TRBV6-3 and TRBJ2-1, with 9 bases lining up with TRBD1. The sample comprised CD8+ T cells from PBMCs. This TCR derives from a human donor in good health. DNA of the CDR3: TGTGCCAGCATCCGGGACAGGGTTGTGGCGGAGCAGTTCTTC. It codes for CASIRDRVVAEQFF.